The next 18 T cell receptor beta chains were all read from a single sample in a study of cytomegalovirus exposure and HLA in healthy donors listed by TCRdb under 2017. The protocol used for the library was the immunoSEQ multiplex PCR assay. A mixture of 60 forward primers for TCR Vbeta segments and 13 reverse primers for TCR Jbeta segments was used in the multiplex PCR. As stored in TCRdb, this immuneACCESS dataset retains in-frame rearrangements with V and J assigned. A fraction of the clones does not appear; measured against another copy, unresolved V genes explain less than half of the discrepancy, and the remainder lacks a known reason. The sample table records some 87,000 clones; 79% of these occur just once. Of the sample, under 3% falls within the top ten clones. Material: PBMCs. The receptors derive from a man aged 25-40 years in good health and CMV-seronegative.

The rearrangement links TRBV27 to TRBJ2-6, with 7 bases matching TRBD1. With 2 bases clipped from V and 1 base from J, the junction kept 8 bases outside the gene matches. This CDR3 spans 18 amino acids. CDR1 is MNHEY, CDR2 SMNVEV, per germline (reference sequence). Written as DNA, the CDR3 is TGTGCCAGCAGTTTAAGATCAGAACAGGGGTCTGGGGCCAACGTCCTGACTTTC. It is translated as CASSLRSEQGSGANVLTF. Filled out from reference TRBV27 and TRBJ2-6, the complete variable domain reads EAQVTQNPRYLITVTGKKLTVTCSQNMNHEYMSWYRQDPGLGLRQIYYSMNVEVTDKGDVPEGYKVSRKEKRNFPLILESPSPNQTSLYFCASSLRSEQGSGANVLTFGAGSRLTVL.

V and J are TRBV7-7 and TRBJ2-3; 7 bases agree with TRBD2. Germline values: CDR1 SSHAT, CDR2 FNYEAQ (reference sequence). The CDR3 length is 14 residues. The V gene end was trimmed by 3 bases and the J gene end by 4 bases; junction bases not matched to a gene: 4. The chain's CDR3 is CASSLGGTADTQYF. The CDR3 nucleotides are TGTGCCAGCAGCTTGGGAGGGACCGCAGATACGCAGTATTTT.

J is TRBJ2-7 and V is TRBV5-1; 9 bases are shared with TRBD1. Germline CDR1 and CDR2: SGHRS and YFSETQ. V dropped 0 bases and J dropped 4; count of bases not matched to a gene: 11. The CDR3 totals 17 residues. CDR3 in DNA: TGCGCCAGCAGCTTGGCACAGGGGGCGAACGGTATGTACGAGCAGTACTTC. Amino acids: CASSLAQGANGMYEQYF.

This clone occurred once. V usage is TRBV2 and J usage is TRBJ2-7; possible D gene TRBD1, 5 bases. The CDR3 consists of 12 residues. Trimming took off 4 bases at V and 3 bases at J, with 7 bases between the two ends. Per germline, CDR1 SNHLY and CDR2 FYNNEI. In DNA form, the CDR3 reads TGTGCCAGCAGTGCGGACATCTACGAGCAGTACTTC. This codes for CASSADIYEQYF. Full variable domain (outside the CDR3, taken from reference TRBV2 and TRBJ2-7): EPEVTQTPSHQVTQMGQEVILRCVPISNHLYFYWYRQILGQKVEFLVSFYNNEISEKSEIFDDQFSVERPDGSNFTLKIRSTKLEDSAMYFCASSADIYEQYFGPGTRLTVT.

This sequence joins TRBV12-5 and TRBJ2-4; D perhaps matches TRBD2 (5 bases). Looked up from germline, CDR1 is LGHNT and CDR2 is FRNRAP. Trimming stripped 3 bases from V and 8 bases from J, with 14 bases between. The CDR3 loop spans 14 amino acids. The CDR3 sequence is CASGFGTVGDIQYF. DNA for the CDR3: TGTGCTAGTGGTTTCGGTACGGTCGGGGACATTCAGTACTTC.

The V and J genes are TRBV6-6 and TRBJ2-5; 10 nucleotides line up with TRBD2. Looked up from germline, CDR1 is MNHNY and CDR2 is SVGAGI (reference sequence). J lost 3 bases, V lost 5 bases, and 6 bases had no gene match. CDR3 length: 15 amino acids. For the CDR3, the DNA is TGTGCCAGCAGTCAAGCTAGCGGGGGAGAAGAGACCCAGTACTTC. Translation gives CASSQASGGEETQYF.

In its sample, this clone was seen a few times. This chain links TRBV6-5 with TRBJ1-1; 8 bases align to TRBD1. The CDR3 totals 15 residues. V lost 6 bases and J lost 0; bases outside the gene matches: 6. Per germline, CDR1 MNHEY and CDR2 SVGAGI. DNA of the CDR3: TGTGCCAGCAGCCGAGAGGGACAGGTGAACACTGAAGCTTTCTTT. Protein product: CASSREGQVNTEAFF.

The rearrangement joins TRBV19 to TRBJ2-4; D is perhaps TRBD2 (6 bases). The germline CDR1 and CDR2 sequences are LNHDA and SQIVND (reference sequence). Trimming shortened V by 8 bases and J by 8 bases, and 13 bases separated the two germline ends. The CDR3 has 12 amino acids. In DNA, the CDR3 is TGTGCCAGTCGAGCTAGCGCAGACATTCAGTACTTC. It encodes CASRASADIQYF. Full variable domain (missing parts from reference TRBV19 and TRBJ2-4): DGGITQSPKYLFRKEGQNVTLSCEQNLNHDAMYWYRQDPGQGLRLIYYSQIVNDFQKGDIAEGYSVSREKKESFPLTVTSAQKNPTAFYLCASRASADIQYFGAGTRLSVL.

This clone occurred once. The chain couples TRBV5-1 to TRBJ1-2; 8 bases fit TRBD1. J lost 4 bases, V lost 5 bases, and 4 bases had no gene match. Per the germline V gene, CDR1 is SGHRS and CDR2 is YFSETQ. The CDR3 extends over 13 amino acids. In DNA, the CDR3 is TGCGCCAGCAGTGGAGACAGGGGCTATGGCTACACCTTC. Amino acid sequence: CASSGDRGYGYTF.

This sequence joins TRBV5-1 and TRBJ1-4; 8 bases agree with TRBD1. The J segment lost 4 bases and the V segment lost 1 base, leaving 6 bases of the junction unmatched. The CDR3 loop spans 16 amino acids. CDR1 is SGHRS and CDR2 is YFSETQ in the germline V gene. DNA for the CDR3: TGCGCCAGCAGCTTGACGACAGGGGCGAGTAATGAAAAACTGTTTTTT. Protein sequence: CASSLTTGASNEKLFF.

This chain uses TRBV9 with TRBJ2-3, with D maybe TRBD1 (5 bases). This CDR3 spans 14 amino acids. In germline, CDR1 is SGDLS, CDR2 YYNGEE. V dropped 2 bases and J dropped 3 bases, with 10 bases sitting between them. The CDR3 protein is CASSVGRTTDTQYF. In nucleotides, the CDR3 is TGTGCCAGCAGCGTTGGTCGGACAACAGATACGCAGTATTTT.

The DNA for the CDR3 is TGTGCCAGCAGCTCAGGGGGAACTACTGGAAACACCATATATTTT. This encodes CASSSGGTTGNTIYF. The chain is built from TRBV7-9 and TRBJ1-3; 7 bases line up with TRBD1. The germline CDR1 and CDR2 sequences are SEHNR and FQNEAQ (reference sequence). CDR3 length equals 15 residues. The junction had 5 bases not matched to a gene; V was cut back by 4 bases and J by 2 bases. Full variable domain (remainder filled in from reference TRBV7-9 and TRBJ1-3): DTGVSQNPRHKITKRGQNVTFRCDPISEHNRLYWYRQTLGQGPEFLTYFQNEAQLEKSRLLSDRFSAERPKGSFSTLEIQRTEQGDSAMYLCASSSGGTTGNTIYFGEGSWLTVV.

The chain recombines TRBV2 with TRBJ2-7; 11 positions agree with TRBD1. The germline CDR1 and CDR2 sequences are SNHLY and FYNNEI. Trimming at V came to 6 bases and at J to 3 bases, leaving 4 bases not matched to a gene. The length of the CDR3 is 14 residues. The CDR3 reads CASSTGTGGYEQYF. The CDR3 DNA is TGTGCCAGCAGCACCGGGACAGGGGGCTACGAGCAGTACTTC.

The chain carries TRBV2 and TRBJ2-5; maybe TRBD2 (5 bases). Between the trimmed V and J ends, which lost 4 bases and 3 bases, there was a span of 9 bases. In germline, CDR1 is SNHLY, CDR2 FYNNEI. This CDR3 is built from 13 residues. The CDR3 spells CASSVEVKETQYF. In DNA form, the CDR3 reads TGTGCCAGCAGTGTGGAGGTGAAAGAGACCCAGTACTTC.

The rearrangement links TRBV30 to TRBJ1-2; possibly TRBD1 for D (6 bases). The V and J ends lost 7 bases and 2 bases respectively, with 23 bases between them. The CDR3 spans 16 residues. Germline CDR1 GTSNPN, CDR2 SVGIG (reference sequence). CDR3 sequence (DNA): TGTGCCTTTATTGGGGGGAACGCGGGGGGCAACTATGGCTACACCTTC. Translating gives CAFIGGNAGGNYGYTF.

The chain joins TRBV2 to TRBJ1-5; 7 positions match TRBD1. Germline CDR1 is SNHLY and CDR2 is FYNNEI. This CDR3 is built from 16 residues. V trimming: 2 bases; J trimming: 1 base; junction bases outside the gene matches: 5. The CDR3 DNA reads TGTGCCAGCAGTGAACAAGGGGGCCTGAGCAATCAGCCCCAGCATTTT. Its protein is CASSEQGGLSNQPQHF.

CDR3 nucleotides: TGTGCCAGCTCACCAACGGTTAGTAACGGAGGGACGGCGCAGTACTTC. Translating it yields CASSPTVSNGGTAQYF. V and J are TRBV18 and TRBJ2-7; a weak D match, TRBD2 (6 bases). Trimming stripped 2 bases from V and 9 bases from J, with 23 bases between. The V gene's germline CDR1 is KGHSH and CDR2 LQKENI. The CDR3 contains 16 residues. The full variable domain, rest sourced from reference TRBV18 and TRBJ2-7, is NAGVMQNPRHLVRRRGQEARLRCSPMKGHSHVYWYRQLPEEGLKFMVYLQKENIIDESGMPKERFSAEFPKEGPSILRIQQVVRGDSAAYFCASSPTVSNGGTAQYFGPGTRLTVT.

This clone was seen a single time. The chain employs TRBV7-2 and TRBJ2-3, with TRBD2 as a possible D gene (6 bases). The germline gives CDR1 SGHTA, CDR2 FQGNSA. The CDR3 spans 15 residues. V was shortened by 4 bases and J by 2 bases, with 13 bases between the two germline ends. CDR3: CASSYVAGPTDTQYF. The DNA of the CDR3 is TGTGCCAGCAGCTATGTTGCGGGGCCCACAGATACGCAGTATTTT.